These T cell receptor beta chains were read from a single sample in a study of T-cell reconstitution after alpha-beta-depleted transplantation in children. Each CDR3 protein gets one entry after TCRdb re-called the PCR reads with MiXCR. The sample contains 490,000 or so distinct CDR3 sequences, roughly 10% of which appear only once. This specimen consisted of PBMCs, obtained before TCRalphabeta/CD19-depleted stem cell transplant. The source of these receptors is a child younger than 10 with inherited bone marrow failure, due to receive a stem cell transplant. Each CDR3 is given with its conserved first and last residue. The D gene is left open where the match is weak. Rows may omit the clone size; those that give it use once, few, many or a size class.

CDR3 protein	CDR3 DNA	CDR3 length	D gene	V gene	J gene	clone size
CASSEGTSEYTDTQYF	TGTGCCAGCAGCGAAGGGACTAGCGAATACACAGATACGCAGTATTTT	16	TRBD2	TRBV9	TRBJ2-3	.
CASSSYGMREGRPDTQYF	TGCGCCAGCAGCTCGTACGGTATGCGGGAGGGCCGGCCAGATACGCAGTATTTT	18	TRBD2	TRBV5-1	TRBJ2-3	.
CASSPREGGGYGYTF	TGTGCCAGCTCACCAAGGGAAGGGGGAGGCTATGGCTACACCTTC	15	.	TRBV18	TRBJ1-2	.
CASSLYGWTSGSYNEQFF	TGTGCCAGCAGCTTATATGGGTGGACTAGCGGGAGCTACAATGAGCAGTTCTTC	18	TRBD2	TRBV7-8	TRBJ2-1	few
CASSPSSGYGYNEQFF	TGTGCCAGCAGTCCGTCTAGCGGGTATGGATACAATGAGCAGTTCTTC	16	TRBD2	TRBV12-3/TRBV12-4	TRBJ2-1	many
CASSPPGPSSYNEQFF	TGTGCCAGCAGCCCCCCAGGGCCAAGCTCCTACAATGAGCAGTTCTTC	16	.	TRBV7-2	TRBJ2-1	many
CASSRRLAGGSYQETQYF	TGTGCCAGCAGCCGACGACTAGCGGGAGGATCGTACCAAGAGACCCAGTACTTC	18	TRBD2	TRBV11-2	TRBJ2-5	.
CSAREAGVNYGYTF	TGCAGTGCTAGAGAGGCGGGGGTGAACTATGGCTACACCTTC	14	.	TRBV20-1	TRBJ1-2	many
CASSPGLGYEQYF	TGTGCCAGCTCACCAGGACTCGGCTACGAGCAGTACTTC	13	.	TRBV27	TRBJ2-7	many
CASSSVAGVRYEQYF	TGTGCCAGCAGTTCCGTAGCGGGAGTTAGGTACGAGCAGTACTTC	15	TRBD2	TRBV12-3/TRBV12-4	TRBJ2-7	many
CASNSDPSSYEQYF	TGTGCCAGCAATTCTGACCCAAGCTCCTACGAGCAGTACTTC	14	.	TRBV28	TRBJ2-7	many
CSVAWTASPSYEQYF	TGCAGCGTTGCATGGACAGCCTCCCCATCCTACGAGCAGTACTTC	15	.	TRBV29-1	TRBJ2-7	few
CASSFSPISELGEQFF	TGTGCCAGCAGCTTTTCCCCAATTAGCGAGTTGGGTGAGCAGTTCTTC	16	.	TRBV7-2	TRBJ2-1	many
CATSRTGADTQYF	TGTGCCACCAGCAGAACGGGGGCAGATACGCAGTATTTT	13	.	TRBV15	TRBJ2-3	many
CASSFGTAKAFF	TGTGCCAGTAGTTTCGGGACAGCTAAAGCTTTCTTT	12	TRBD1	TRBV19	TRBJ1-1	.
CASSSTVNQPQHF	TGTGCCAGTAGTTCGACAGTTAATCAGCCCCAGCATTTT	13	.	TRBV19	TRBJ1-5	few
CASSLSLSTQYF	TGTGCCAGCAGCTTATCTCTGAGTACGCAGTATTTT	12	.	TRBV7-9	TRBJ2-3	many
CASSPSIPGVSGNTIYF	TGTGCCAGCAGCCCATCGATCCCAGGGGTCTCTGGAAACACCATATATTTT	17	.	TRBV7-7	TRBJ1-3	many
CASSSRTAGQYF	TGTGCCAGCAGCTCCAGGACCGCCGGGCAGTACTTC	12	.	TRBV7-8	TRBJ2-7	many
CSASPYRETAYEQYF	TGCAGTGCTAGTCCGTACCGGGAGACGGCCTACGAGCAGTACTTC	15	.	TRBV20-1	TRBJ2-7	few
CSAYSGSVSYNEQFF	TGCAGCGCTTATAGCGGGAGCGTCTCCTACAATGAGCAGTTCTTC	15	TRBD2	TRBV29-1	TRBJ2-1	many
CASSQGIFTDTQYF	TGTGCCAGCAGTCAGGGGATTTTTACAGATACGCAGTATTTT	14	.	TRBV11-2	TRBJ2-3	many
CASSLASVVGTDTQYF	TGTGCCAGCAGCTTAGCCTCGGTAGTGGGGACAGATACGCAGTATTTT	16	.	TRBV7-2	TRBJ2-3	many
CASSEGVGGSGYGYTF	TGTGCCAGCAGTGAAGGGGTTGGGGGGAGCGGCTATGGCTACACCTTC	16	.	TRBV2	TRBJ1-2	few
CASSLFPGLSNQPQHF	TGCGCCAGCAGCTTATTCCCGGGACTGAGCAATCAGCCCCAGCATTTT	16	.	TRBV5-1	TRBJ1-5	many
CASSLAQREMTDTQYF	TGTGCCAGCAGCTTAGCTCAGCGGGAGATGACAGATACGCAGTATTTT	16	TRBD2	TRBV7-6	TRBJ2-3	many
CASSSQGGRGADTQYF	TGTGCCAGCAGCTCTCAAGGGGGACGGGGGGCAGATACGCAGTATTTT	16	.	TRBV5-4	TRBJ2-3	many
CSADTSFTDTQYF	TGCAGCGCGGACACCTCCTTCACAGATACGCAGTATTTT	13	.	TRBV29-1	TRBJ2-3	few
CASSPETGSNQPQHF	TGCGCCAGCAGCCCGGAAACGGGTAGCAATCAGCCCCAGCATTTT	15	.	TRBV5-1	TRBJ1-5	many
CASSPLLLTSGTDTQYF	TGTGCCAGCTCACCCCTGCTTTTGACGTCTGGCACAGATACGCAGTATTTT	17	.	TRBV18	TRBJ2-3	many
CASSQDQGATGELFF	TGCGCCAGCAGCCAAGATCAGGGGGCGACCGGGGAGCTGTTTTTT	15	TRBD1	TRBV4-1	TRBJ2-2	many
CSAMTGLTGTEANVLTF	TGCAGCGCGATGACAGGGTTAACAGGTACCGAGGCCAACGTCCTGACTTTC	17	TRBD1	TRBV29-1	TRBJ2-6	few
CASSRRDRVYEQYF	TGTGCCAGCAGTCGCCGGGACAGGGTCTACGAGCAGTACTTC	14	TRBD1	TRBV12-3/TRBV12-4	TRBJ2-7	.
CASSSLPAGAGETQYF	TGTGCCAGCAGCTCGCTACCCGCCGGGGCGGGAGAGACCCAGTACTTC	16	.	TRBV7-2	TRBJ2-5	many
CSGEGGGELFF	TGCAGCGGAGAGGGAGGGGGGGAGCTGTTTTTT	11	TRBD2	TRBV29-1	TRBJ2-2	many
CASSPGAAGADTQYF	TGTGCCAGCAGCCCAGGGGCGGCCGGCGCAGATACGCAGTATTTT	15	.	TRBV11-3	TRBJ2-3	many
CASSLAPLAAGTYNEQFF	TGCGCCAGCAGCTTGGCCCCACTAGCGGCAGGGACCTACAATGAGCAGTTCTTC	18	TRBD2	TRBV5-1	TRBJ2-1	many
CAISGAYNEQFF	TGTGCCATCAGTGGGGCCTACAATGAGCAGTTCTTC	12	.	TRBV10-3	TRBJ2-1	.